Sequencing of this TCR beta chain was carried out in a study of patients and donors after allogeneic stem cell transplantation. The sample holds a few counts of this clonotype. TCRdb used MiXCR to reprocess the RT-PCR reads, holding one entry per CDR3 protein. The table shows about a million distinct CDR3 sequences, with roughly 18% occurring only once. Germline-derived CDR1 and CDR2 are MNHEY and SMNVEV (reference sequence). With 5 bases removed from V and 3 bases from J, the gap between germline ends came to 14 bases. This CDR3 has 14 amino acids. The V and J genes are TRBV27 and TRBJ2-7; TRBD1 or TRBD2 may be the D gene (5 bases each). The sequenced sample consisted of blood, either unsorted or a sorted T cell fraction (not recorded which). This receptor was obtained from a human donor who was either an allogeneic HSCT recipient or a stem cell or donor lymphocyte infusion donor (not recorded which). It is not recorded whose cells these are; they may come from a transplant donor. The CDR3 sequence: CASSVGRGNYEQYF. CDR3 nucleotide sequence: TGTGCCAGCAGTGTAGGACGGGGCAACTACGAGCAGTACTTC.